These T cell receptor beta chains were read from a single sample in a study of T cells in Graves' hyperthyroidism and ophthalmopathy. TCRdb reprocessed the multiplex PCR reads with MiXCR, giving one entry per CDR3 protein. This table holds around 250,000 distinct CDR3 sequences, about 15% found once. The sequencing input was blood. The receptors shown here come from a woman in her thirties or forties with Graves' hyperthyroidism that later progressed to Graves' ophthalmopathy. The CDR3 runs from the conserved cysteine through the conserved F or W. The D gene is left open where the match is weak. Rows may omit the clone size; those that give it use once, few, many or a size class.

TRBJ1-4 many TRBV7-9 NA TGTGCCAGCAGCCCCCGCTCAGGGACTAATGAAAAACTGTTTTTT CASSPRSGTNEKLFF
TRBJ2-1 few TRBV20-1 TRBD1 TGCAGTGCTAGAAATAAGGGGGGAGGACAGGGGATTGAGCAGTTCTTC CSARNKGGGQGIEQFF
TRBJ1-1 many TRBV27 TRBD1 TGTGCCAGCTGGACAGGGGGCGGAAGCACTGAAGCTTTCTTT CASWTGGGSTEAFF
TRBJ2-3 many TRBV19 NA TGTGCCAGTAGTATGGGGTCCACAGATACGCAGTATTTT CASSMGSTDTQYF
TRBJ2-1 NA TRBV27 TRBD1 TGTGCCAGCAGTTTAGGGACAGGGGATAAGGGTAATGAGCAGTTCTTC CASSLGTGDKGNEQFF
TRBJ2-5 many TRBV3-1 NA TGTGCCAGCAGCCAAGTGCTAGCAGGCCCCCAAGAGACCCAGTACTTC CASSQVLAGPQETQYF
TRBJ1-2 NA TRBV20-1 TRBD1 TGCAGTGCAGACCGCCAGGGGGCGATTTATGGCTACACCTTC CSADRQGAIYGYTF
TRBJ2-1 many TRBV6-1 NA TGTGCCAGCAGCTCACCTTGGGCGGCTCCATTGAATGAGCAGTTCTTC CASSSPWAAPLNEQFF
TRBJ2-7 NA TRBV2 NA TGTGCCAGCAGACCCAAGGGACTCCGGTTAGAGCAGTACTTC CASRPKGLRLEQYF
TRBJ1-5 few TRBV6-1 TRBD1 TGTGCCAGCAGGCCATCGAGGGGGCTTCAGCAGCCCCAGCATTTT CASRPSRGLQQPQHF
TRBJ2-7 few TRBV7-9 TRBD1 TGTGCCAGCAGCTTAGTGTTTACGGGACAGAGAATCTCCTACGAGCAGTACTTC CASSLVFTGQRISYEQYF
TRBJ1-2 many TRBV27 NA TGTGCCAGCAGTTACGACAAAAAAGGGGGTTGGGGCTACACCTTC CASSYDKKGGWGYTF
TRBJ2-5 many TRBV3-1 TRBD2 TGTGCCAGCAGCCAAGAAAATTTGGGGACTAGTTCCCGGGAACGAGAGACCCAGTACTTC CASSQENLGTSSRERETQYF
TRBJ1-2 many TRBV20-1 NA TGCAGTGCTAGTGGGATGCTTCATCTGGGTGGCTACACCTTC CSASGMLHLGGYTF
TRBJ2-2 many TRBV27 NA TGTGCCAGCAGTAAGATAAACACCGGGGAGCTGTTTTTT CASSKINTGELFF
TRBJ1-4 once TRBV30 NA TGTGCCTGGAGTGTACCTCCGAGGGGCAGGGATGAAAAACTGTTTTTT CAWSVPPRGRDEKLFF
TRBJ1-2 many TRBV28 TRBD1 TGTGCCAGCAGTTTACTTATGACAGGGGGTGACTATGGCTACACCTTC CASSLLMTGGDYGYTF
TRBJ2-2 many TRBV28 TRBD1 TGTGCCAGCAGAACAGGGGAGTTGGACACCGGGGAGCTGTTTTTT CASRTGELDTGELFF
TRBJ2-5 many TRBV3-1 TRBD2 TGTGCCAGCAGCCAACCGGGACTAGCGGAAGAGACCCAGTACTTC CASSQPGLAEETQYF
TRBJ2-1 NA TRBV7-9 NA TGTGCCAGCAGCTTAGTCAATGGGCAGAAAATCTACAATGAGCAGTTCTTC CASSLVNGQKIYNEQFF
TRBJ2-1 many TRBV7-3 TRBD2 TGTGCCAGCAGCTCGATTAAACTCAGCGGGAGGGGGAACAATGAGCAGTTCTTC CASSSIKLSGRGNNEQFF
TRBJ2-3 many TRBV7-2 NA TGTGCCAGCAGCTTAGTGACGGGAGTTATCGGAGATACGCAGTATTTT CASSLVTGVIGDTQYF
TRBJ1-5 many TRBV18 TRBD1 TGTGCCAGCTCACGAACGACAGGGCCGGGCAGCAATCAGCCCCAGCATTTT CASSRTTGPGSNQPQHF
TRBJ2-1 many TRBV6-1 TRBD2 TGTGCCAGCAGCGTCATAGCGGGAGGGCATGCCTACAATGAGCAGTTCTTC CASSVIAGGHAYNEQFF
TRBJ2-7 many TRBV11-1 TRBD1 TGTGCCAGCAGCCGGACAGGGGGCTCATCCTACGAGCAGTACTTC CASSRTGGSSYEQYF
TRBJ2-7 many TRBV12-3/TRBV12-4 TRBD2 TGTGCCAGCAGTCAGACGTTAGGGGCGGGAGGAGGCGACGAGCAGTACTTC CASSQTLGAGGGDEQYF
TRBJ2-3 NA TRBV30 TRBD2 TGTGCCTGGAGTGGGGGACTAGCGGCAGATACGCAGTATTTT CAWSGGLAADTQYF
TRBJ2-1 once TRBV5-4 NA TGTGCCAGCAGCTTGGAGGCATCTCAACCCTCCTACAATGAGCAGTTCTTC CASSLEASQPSYNEQFF
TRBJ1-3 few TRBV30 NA TGTGCCTGGAGTTGGGCAAGCTCTGGAAACACCATATATTTT CAWSWASSGNTIYF
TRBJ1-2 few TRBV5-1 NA TGCGCCAGCAGCCCGGACAGACAATATGGCTACACCTTC CASSPDRQYGYTF
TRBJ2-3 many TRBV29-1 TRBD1 TGCAGCGTTAAAGGGGGCCAAGATACGCAGTATTTT CSVKGGQDTQYF
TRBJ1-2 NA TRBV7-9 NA TGTGCCAGCAGCCCCTCCTTATGGGAAACGAACTATGGCTACACCTTC CASSPSLWETNYGYTF
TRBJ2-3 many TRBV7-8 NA TGTGCCAGCGCCCAGGGAGCAGATACGCAGTATTTT CASAQGADTQYF
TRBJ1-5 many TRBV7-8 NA TGTGCCAGCAGCTTACAAGACAGCAATCAGCCCCAGCATTTT CASSLQDSNQPQHF
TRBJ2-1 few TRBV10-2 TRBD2 TGCGCCAGCATCAGCGGGAGGAGCGACAATGAGCAGTTCTTC CASISGRSDNEQFF
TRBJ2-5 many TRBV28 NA TGTGCCAGCAGTCAATCTTGGAAAGAGACCCAGTACTTC CASSQSWKETQYF
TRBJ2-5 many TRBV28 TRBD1 TGTGCCAGCACCCTGACAGGGAAAAAAGAGACCCAGTACTTC CASTLTGKKETQYF
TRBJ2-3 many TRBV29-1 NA TGCAGCGTTGCTTACAGGGTGGACACAGATACGCAGTATTTT CSVAYRVDTDTQYF
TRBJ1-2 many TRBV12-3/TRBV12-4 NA TGTGCCAGCAGTTTAAGGCTCTTGAGTAGGACACCGGATGGCTACACCTTC CASSLRLLSRTPDGYTF
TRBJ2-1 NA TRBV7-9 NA TGTGCCACCCCAACCGGGACTTATTATAATGAGCAGTTCTTC CATPTGTYYNEQFF
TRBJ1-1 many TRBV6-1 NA TGTGCCAGCACTTGGTGGGACACTGAAGCTTTCTTT CASTWWDTEAFF
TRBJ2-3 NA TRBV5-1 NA TGCGCCAGCCACAACGGCGATGGTGCAGATACGCAGTATTTT CASHNGDGADTQYF
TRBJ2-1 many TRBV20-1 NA TGCAGTGCATGGGCTAGAAAGGGATCAAGTGAGCAGTTCTTC CSAWARKGSSEQFF
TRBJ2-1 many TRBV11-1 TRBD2 TGTGCCAGCAGCTTAGCGGTCGGGAGGGCCTCTGAGCAGTTCTTC CASSLAVGRASEQFF
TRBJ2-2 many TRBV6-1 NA TGTGCCAGCTCCCGGGATCGGCGGAGCACCGGGGAGCTGTTTTTT CASSRDRRSTGELFF
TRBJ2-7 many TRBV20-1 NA TGCAGTGCCACCGACTACTACGAGCAGTACTTC CSATDYYEQYF
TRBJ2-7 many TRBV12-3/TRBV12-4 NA TGTGCCAGCAGTTCCGGGACAACCGGGCAGTACTTC CASSSGTTGQYF
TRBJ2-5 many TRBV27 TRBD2 TGTGCCAGCAGTTTACGCGGGGGGGGCCAAGAGACCCAGTACTTC CASSLRGGGQETQYF
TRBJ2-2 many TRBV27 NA TGTGCCAGCAGTTGGATGAACACCGGGGAGCTGTTTTTT CASSWMNTGELFF
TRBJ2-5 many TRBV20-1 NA TGCAGTGCTAGAGTTAGCCCGGAGACCCAGTACTTC CSARVSPETQYF
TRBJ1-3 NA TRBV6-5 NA TGTGCCAGCAGTTACAGGGCACCCATCTCTGGAAACACCATATATTTT CASSYRAPISGNTIYF
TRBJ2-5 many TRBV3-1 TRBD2 TGTGCCAGCAGTTTCGGACTAGCGGGAGCAGAGACCCAGTACTTC CASSFGLAGAETQYF
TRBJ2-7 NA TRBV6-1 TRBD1 TGTGCCAGCAGTGCCCCCCAAGGGACAGGGGTCGTTTACGAGCAGTACTTC CASSAPQGTGVVYEQYF
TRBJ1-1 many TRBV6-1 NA TGTGCCAGCAGCTTGGACACTGAAGCTTTCTTT CASSLDTEAFF